This T cell receptor beta chain emerged from a study of CD8+CD57+ T cells in acquired aplastic anemia. About the study: Sorting CD4+ and CD8+ cells gave DNA averaging approximately 3 ug.

On this clonotype: Its specificity is unknown.

The sequenced patients had an expansion of CD8+CD57+ cells seen by flow cytometry. Study findings and constraints: Fewer than 35 CD8+ CDR3 sequences occurred in both the patients and the controls.

This CDR3 has 15 residues. The trim removed 6 bases at V and 7 bases at J, leaving 9 bases unmatched. Genomic DNA constituted the template upon which TCR beta VDJ and CDR3 profiling was performed. TCRdb passed the reads through MiXCR, listing each CDR3 protein once. The table has 150,000 to 200,000 distinct CDR3 sequences, around 50% seen once; the top ten hold roughly 1.2%. This chain uses TRBV12-3 or TRBV12-4 with TRBJ2-7; 13 bases match TRBD2. Sequenced material: sorted CD4+, CD8+, or CD8+CD57+ T cells (not recorded which) from PBMCs. The receptor's source is a human donor with aplastic anemia. CDR3 DNA sequence: TGTGCCAGCAGCACTGGACTAGCGGGAGTCGATGAGCAGTACTTC. Its translation: CASSTGLAGVDEQYF.